This TCR beta chain was retrieved from a study of T-cell memory formation after mild COVID-19. Study outcomes and limitations: Whereas later expanders leaned CD4+, clones contracting day 15 to 85 showed a balanced CD4/CD8 makeup.

Concerning this clonotype itself: Its antigen is undetermined.

Germline lookup yields CDR1 SGHDT and CDR2 YYEEEE. There are 15 residues in the CDR3. V lost 1 base, J lost 2 bases, and 11 bases lay in between. From the 5' RACE reads, TCRdb called clonotypes with MiXCR, one entry per CDR3 protein. This repertoire shows a few hundred thousand distinct CDR3 sequences, roughly 21% found once; its top ten account for around 12%. The sequenced material came from PBMCs or a T cell subset sorted from them (not recorded which). The V gene is TRBV5-6, the J gene TRBJ2-3; D is unresolved. This TCR was sampled from an adult woman who had mild COVID-19 (a few samples of this study predate the infection). Cell type and time point are not known. The CDR3 is CASSLFSGPTDTQYF. The DNA of the CDR3 is TGTGCCAGCAGCTTGTTCTCCGGCCCCACAGATACGCAGTATTTT.